The source of this T cell receptor beta chain is a study of blood T cell repertoires in COVID-19. Across the study: Donors in the United States, Italy and Spain gave samples during acute or convalescent COVID-19. In each case, the material was cDNA or gDNA derived from T cells, B-cell-depleted T cells, or PBMCs.

Authors' processing steps: Nucleated cell number was recorded as an estimate derived from reference gene primer amplification. The assay was immunoSEQ multiplex PCR, and TCRdb's table has in-frame clones only and misses some. D and trimming were read from the DNA, whereas the V and J calls and clone size are those reported in that table. The sample carries approximately 210,000 clones, roughly 90% recorded once. The CDR3 has 14 amino acids. Germline CDR1 and CDR2: MNHEY and SVGEGT. Trimming cost V 4 bases and J 10 bases, with 16 bases left between them. Sequencing was performed on peripheral blood. This TCR came from a man younger than 45 who had recovered from COVID-19. This chain connects TRBV6-2 or TRBV6-3 to TRBJ2-2; a weak D match, TRBD1 (6 bases). CDR3 sequence: CASSSSGDWEELFF. The CDR3 DNA sequence: TGTGCCAGCAGTTCATCAGGGGATTGGGAGGAGCTGTTTTTT.